Given below is one T cell receptor (beta chain) in context. Its antigen is not known. This entry comes from a study of cytomegalovirus exposure and HLA in healthy donors. Healthy bone marrow donors supplied every sample. The PCR ran on 60 Vbeta and 13 Jbeta primers. Clones were sequenced by immunoSEQ multiplex PCR, and TCRdb holds only the in-frame ones, with some missing. This repertoire shows 90,000 to 150,000 clones, around 70% found once; its top ten account for 8.2%. Overall study results and limits: There were about 160 TCR beta chains listed as cytomegalovirus-associated.

CDR3 length: 16 residues. The germline CDR1 and CDR2 sequences are SGHRS and YFSETQ. V was shortened by 4 bases and J by 5 bases, with 21 bases between the two germline ends. The sequenced sample was PBMCs. The TCR sequence derives from a woman aged 40 to 50 in good health and CMV-seropositive. V is TRBV5-1 and J is TRBJ2-5; D unresolved. The DNA for the CDR3 is TGCGCCAGCAGCCCCGTTGTAGCCGAGGCCGGGGAGACCCAGTACTTC. It encodes CASSPVVAEAGETQYF.